Listed below are T cell receptor beta chains from one sample, sequenced in a study of OX40 agonist ivuxolimab in advanced cancers. Assay used: immunoSEQ multiplex PCR; TCRdb lists only in-frame clones, some missing. This table has around 44,000 clones, 70% to 90% appearing once. The sample here was CD4+ or CD8+ T cells sorted from blood, taken in a trial of the OX40 agonist ivuxolimab. All receptors derive from an adult with an advanced solid tumor such as melanoma, head and neck, liver or kidney cancer. CDR3s include the opening cysteine and the closing phenylalanine or tryptophan. The D gene is left open where the match is weak. Where a row states a size, it is once, few, many or the class of an expanded clone; other rows omit it.

cdr3_length d_call j_call clone_size v_call cdr3_nt cdr3_aa
15 TRBD1 TRBJ2-7 NA TRBV5-5 TGTGCCAGCAAATCTCCGGGACAGGTCTCCTACGAGCAGTACTTC CASKSPGQVSYEQYF
13 TRBD1 TRBJ1-3 NA TRBV7-9 TGTGCCGGAAGACAGGGGGGTGGAAACACCATATATTTT CAGRQGGGNTIYF
16 TRBD1 TRBJ2-5 NA TRBV5-8 TGTGCCAGCTCCCCCGGAGACAGGGCCTCCCAAGAGACCCAGTACTTC CASSPGDRASQETQYF
13 NA TRBJ1-5 NA TRBV14 TGTGCCAGCAGCCGCCGGGTGGATCAGCCCCAGCATTTT CASSRRVDQPQHF
15 NA TRBJ1-2 NA TRBV11-3 TGTGCCAGCAGCTTTTCAAGAGGGGAGGGCGTCGGCTACACCTTC CASSFSRGEGVGYTF
19 TRBD2 TRBJ2-2 NA TRBV4-3 TGCGCCAGCAGCCCGACACCGGGACTCCGGGTTGGGGGGGCCGGGGAGCTGTTTTTT CASSPTPGLRVGGAGELFF
11 NA TRBJ2-5 few TRBV6-5 TGTGCCAGCAGCCCGGGTGAGACCCAGTACTTC CASSPGETQYF
16 TRBD2 TRBJ2-2 once TRBV5-6 TGTGCCAGCAGCCTGCCCCGGGGGGAGATTACCGGGGAGCTGTTTTTT CASSLPRGEITGELFF
18 TRBD2 TRBJ2-5 NA TRBV19 TGTGCCAGTAGTATACCCCGGGGTAGCGGGGTCGCACGGGAGACCCAGTACTTC CASSIPRGSGVARETQYF
14 TRBD2 TRBJ2-1 once TRBV27 TGTGCCAGCACCAGACTAGCGGGGCGCAATGAGCAGTTCTTC CASTRLAGRNEQFF
13 NA TRBJ1-5 NA TRBV7-2 TGTGCCAGCAGCTTGGCTAGCAATCAGCCCCAGCATTTT CASSLASNQPQHF
15 NA TRBJ2-3 NA TRBV5-8 TGTGCCAGCAGCTTGTGGCTGAGCCGCCTAAATACGCAGTATTTT CASSLWLSRLNTQYF
13 NA TRBJ1-5 once TRBV11-2 TGTGCCAGCAGCTTAGATCAGGGTCAGCCCCAGCATTTT CASSLDQGQPQHF
15 TRBD1 TRBJ2-1 NA TRBV6-1 TGTGCCAGCCTTATCCGGGGACAGGGTGTTGCTGAGCAGTTCTTC CASLIRGQGVAEQFF
17 TRBD1 TRBJ2-3 NA TRBV6-1 TGTGCCAGCAGTGAAGCGCTGGGGACAGGCTACGGGGATACGCAGTATTTT CASSEALGTGYGDTQYF
14 TRBD2 TRBJ2-5 NA TRBV4-2 TGTGCCAGCAGCTTAGCGGGAAACCAAGAGACCCAGTACTTC CASSLAGNQETQYF
14 NA TRBJ1-2 NA TRBV7-9 TGTGCCAGCAGCTTATACGCCGGGCCCTATGGCTACACCTTC CASSLYAGPYGYTF
14 TRBD1 TRBJ1-2 NA TRBV10-3 TGTGCCATCAGTCGACAGGGGTCGGACTATGGCTACACCTTC CAISRQGSDYGYTF
12 NA TRBJ1-5 NA TRBV2 TGTGCCAGCCGTGGGGACAATCAGCCCCAGCATTTT CASRGDNQPQHF
14 TRBD1 TRBJ1-4 NA TRBV5-1 TGCGCCAGCAGCTCGACAGGGGCTAATGAAAAACTGTTTTTT CASSSTGANEKLFF
14 NA TRBJ1-1 NA TRBV7-6 TGTGCCAGCAGCTCCGGACAGCCAAACACTGAAGCTTTCTTT CASSSGQPNTEAFF
18 NA TRBJ2-1 NA TRBV11-3 TGTGCCAGCAGCTTAGCTCGCAGGGGCCCCTCGGGGTACAATGAGCAGTTCTTC CASSLARRGPSGYNEQFF
12 TRBD1 TRBJ2-1 once TRBV7-9 TGTGCCAGCAGACCTACAGGGGATGAGCAGTTCTTC CASRPTGDEQFF
16 TRBD2 TRBJ2-1 NA TRBV10-3 TGTGCCAGCGCGCGGACTAGCGGGGGTATGTTCGATGAGCAGTTCTTC CASARTSGGMFDEQFF
14 TRBD1 TRBJ2-7 NA TRBV5-1 TGCGCCAGCAGCTTGGGACAGGGAGTCAGCGAGCAGTACTTC CASSLGQGVSEQYF
13 TRBD2 TRBJ2-5 NA TRBV12-5 TGTGCTAGTGGTCGACTAGCCCAAGAGACCCAGTACTTC CASGRLAQETQYF
16 NA TRBJ1-4 NA TRBV7-2 TGTGCCAGCAGCCTGGAACCCAGGGCTAGCTATGAAAAACTGTTTTTT CASSLEPRASYEKLFF
14 TRBD1 TRBJ2-1 once TRBV5-6 TGTGCCAGCATTTTTACAGGGGCTATCGGTGAGCAGTTCTTC CASIFTGAIGEQFF
15 NA TRBJ1-2 NA TRBV14 TGTGCCAGCAGCCAAAGCTCATCAGTTTACTATGGCTACACCTTC CASSQSSSVYYGYTF
16 NA TRBJ2-7 NA TRBV5-1 TGCGCCAGCAGCCCCACCCTGGGGCAGGGGTCCTACGAGCAGTACTTC CASSPTLGQGSYEQYF
14 NA TRBJ2-5 NA TRBV11-3 TGTGCCAGCAGCTTGAGAGCAATCCAAGAGACCCAGTACTTC CASSLRAIQETQYF
19 TRBD2 TRBJ2-2 NA TRBV27 TGTGCCAGCAGTTTAAGGGGACTAGCGGGGGGGCGGGGCACCGGGGAGCTGTTTTTT CASSLRGLAGGRGTGELFF
13 NA TRBJ1-2 NA TRBV9 TGTGCCAGCAGCCCCGGACAAAACTATGGCTACACCTTC CASSPGQNYGYTF
15 NA TRBJ1-1 few TRBV18 TGTGCCAGCTCACCACCAACACTAACGAACACTGAAGCTTTCTTT CASSPPTLTNTEAFF
16 NA TRBJ2-1 NA TRBV7-2 TGTGCCAGCAGCTTATGGGCACCGGGAGACTACAATGAGCAGTTCTTC CASSLWAPGDYNEQFF
13 NA TRBJ2-5 NA TRBV7-7 TGTGCTAGCAGCCCCGACGAGCGAGAGACCCAGTACTTC CASSPDERETQYF
14 NA TRBJ1-2 NA TRBV5-6 TGTGCCAGCAGCCTCGGACGGCCTAACTATGGCTACACCTTC CASSLGRPNYGYTF
15 NA TRBJ2-2 NA TRBV7-9 TGTGCCAGCAGCTTACACGGCCCGAACACCGGGGAGCTGTTTTTT CASSLHGPNTGELFF
16 NA TRBJ1-5 NA TRBV15 TGTGCCACCAGCAGAGATCGTCGGTTTAGCAATCAGCCCCAGCATTTT CATSRDRRFSNQPQHF
15 NA TRBJ2-1 NA TRBV7-8 TGTGCCAGCAGCCTAACCCCAGATGGCTACAATGAGCAGTTCTTC CASSLTPDGYNEQFF
14 NA TRBJ2-3 few TRBV6-1 TGTGCCAGCAGTGAAAGGGACAACACAGATACGCAGTATTTT CASSERDNTDTQYF
17 TRBD1 TRBJ1-3 NA TRBV11-2 TGTGCCAGCAGCTTACTACCAGGGGGTCTTTCTGGAAACACCATATATTTT CASSLLPGGLSGNTIYF
15 NA TRBJ2-5 NA TRBV6-5 TGTGCCAGCAGTTACTTCTGGGAAGACGAAGAGACCCAGTACTTC CASSYFWEDEETQYF
13 NA TRBJ2-5 NA TRBV29-1 TGCAGCGTTGAAGACCAGGGAAGAGAGACCCAGTACTTC CSVEDQGRETQYF
12 NA TRBJ1-2 NA TRBV7-9 TGTGCCAGCAGCTTAGGTGAGGGTGGCTACACCTTC CASSLGEGGYTF
13 NA TRBJ2-7 NA TRBV2 TGTGCCAGCAGTCCCGGGACGGCCTACGAGCAGTACTTC CASSPGTAYEQYF